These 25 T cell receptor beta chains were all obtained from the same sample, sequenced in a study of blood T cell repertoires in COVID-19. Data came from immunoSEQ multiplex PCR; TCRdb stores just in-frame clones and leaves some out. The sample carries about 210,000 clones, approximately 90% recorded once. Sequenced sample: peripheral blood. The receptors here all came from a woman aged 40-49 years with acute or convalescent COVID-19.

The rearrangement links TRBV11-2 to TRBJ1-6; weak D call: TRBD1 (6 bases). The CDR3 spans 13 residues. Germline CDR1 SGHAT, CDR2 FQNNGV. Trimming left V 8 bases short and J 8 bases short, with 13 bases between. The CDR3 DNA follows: TGTGCCAGCGGGACACCCCCTTATTCACCCCTCCACTTT. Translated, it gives CASGTPPYSPLHF.

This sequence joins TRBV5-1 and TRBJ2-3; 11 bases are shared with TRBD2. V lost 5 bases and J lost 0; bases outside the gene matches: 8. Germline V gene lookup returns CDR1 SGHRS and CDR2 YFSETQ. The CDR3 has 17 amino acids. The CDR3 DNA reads TGCGCCAGCAGGCGGTTAGCGGGGGGGGCGAGCACAGATACGCAGTATTTT. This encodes CASRRLAGGASTDTQYF. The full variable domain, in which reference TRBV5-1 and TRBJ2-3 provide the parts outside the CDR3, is KAGVTQTPRYLIKTRGQQVTLSCSPISGHRSVSWYQQTPGQGLQFLFEYFSETQRNKGNFPGRFSGRQFSNSRSEMNVSTLELGDSALYLCASRRLAGGASTDTQYFGPGTRLTVL.

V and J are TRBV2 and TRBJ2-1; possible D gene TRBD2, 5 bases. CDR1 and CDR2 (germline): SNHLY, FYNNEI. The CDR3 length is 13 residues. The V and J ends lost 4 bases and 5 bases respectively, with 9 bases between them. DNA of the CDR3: TGTGCCAGCAGTGCGGAGGCAAACAATGAGCAGTTCTTC. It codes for CASSAEANNEQFF.

Here the CDR3 reads CASSLAGAENIQYF. CDR3 in DNA: TGTGCCAGCAGCTTAGCGGGGGCGGAAAACATTCAGTACTTC. The chain links TRBV7-2 to TRBJ2-4, with D perhaps TRBD1 (6 bases). Trimming removed 0 bases from V and 5 bases from J, with 8 bases in between. Germline CDR1 and CDR2: SGHTA and FQGNSA. This CDR3 has 14 residues. Filled out from reference TRBV7-2 and TRBJ2-4, the complete variable domain reads GAGVSQSPSNKVTEKGKDVELRCDPISGHTALYWYRQSLGQGLEFLIYFQGNSAPDKSGLPSDRFSAERTGGSVSTLTIQRTQQEDSAVYLCASSLAGAENIQYFGAGTRLSVL.

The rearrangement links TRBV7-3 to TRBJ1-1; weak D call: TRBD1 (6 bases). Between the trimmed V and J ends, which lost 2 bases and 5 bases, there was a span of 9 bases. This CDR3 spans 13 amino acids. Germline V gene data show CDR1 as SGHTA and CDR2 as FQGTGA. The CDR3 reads CASSLDQGTEAFF. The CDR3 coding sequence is TGTGCCAGCAGCTTAGATCAGGGGACTGAAGCTTTCTTT.

CDR3 coding DNA: TGTGCCAGCAGCCCTGATGGGCCGTTCAATGAGCAGTTCTTC. This codes for CASSPDGPFNEQFF. The chain couples TRBV7-3 to TRBJ2-1; D is uncertain. This CDR3 contains 14 residues. In germline, CDR1 is SGHTA, CDR2 FQGTGA. Between the trimmed V and J ends, which lost 5 bases and 6 bases, there was a span of 14 bases.

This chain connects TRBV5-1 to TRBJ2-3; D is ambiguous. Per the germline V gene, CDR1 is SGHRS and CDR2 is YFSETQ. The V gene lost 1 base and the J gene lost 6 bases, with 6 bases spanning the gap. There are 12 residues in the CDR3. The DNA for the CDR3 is TGCGCCAGCAGCTTGCAAGAGGATACGCAGTATTTT. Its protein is CASSLQEDTQYF. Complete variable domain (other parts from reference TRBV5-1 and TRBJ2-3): KAGVTQTPRYLIKTRGQQVTLSCSPISGHRSVSWYQQTPGQGLQFLFEYFSETQRNKGNFPGRFSGRQFSNSRSEMNVSTLELGDSALYLCASSLQEDTQYFGPGTRLTVL.

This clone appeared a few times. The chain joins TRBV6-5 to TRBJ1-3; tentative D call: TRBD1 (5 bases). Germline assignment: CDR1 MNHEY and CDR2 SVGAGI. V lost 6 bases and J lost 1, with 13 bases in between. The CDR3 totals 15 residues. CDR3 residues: CASRGVEVSGNTIYF. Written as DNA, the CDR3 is TGTGCCAGCAGAGGGGTTGAAGTTTCTGGAAACACCATATATTTT.

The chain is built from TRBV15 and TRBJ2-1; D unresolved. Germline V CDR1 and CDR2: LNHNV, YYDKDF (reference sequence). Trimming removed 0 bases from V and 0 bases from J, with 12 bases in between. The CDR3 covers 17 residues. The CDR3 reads CATSRDIGGTSYNEQFF. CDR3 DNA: TGTGCCACCAGCAGAGATATCGGCGGCACCTCCTACAATGAGCAGTTCTTC.

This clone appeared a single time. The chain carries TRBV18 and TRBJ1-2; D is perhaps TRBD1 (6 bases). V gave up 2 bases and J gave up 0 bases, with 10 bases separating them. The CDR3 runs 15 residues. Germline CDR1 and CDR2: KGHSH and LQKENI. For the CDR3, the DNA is TGTGCCAGCTCACCAAGGGGGACACCTAACTATGGCTACACCTTC. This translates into CASSPRGTPNYGYTF.

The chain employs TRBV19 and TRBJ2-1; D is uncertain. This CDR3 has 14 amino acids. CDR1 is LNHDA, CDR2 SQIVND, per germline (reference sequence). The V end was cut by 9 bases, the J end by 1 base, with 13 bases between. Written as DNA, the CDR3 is TGTGCCAGCAACCGCCGGGTTTCCTACAATGAGCAGTTCTTC. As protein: CASNRRVSYNEQFF.

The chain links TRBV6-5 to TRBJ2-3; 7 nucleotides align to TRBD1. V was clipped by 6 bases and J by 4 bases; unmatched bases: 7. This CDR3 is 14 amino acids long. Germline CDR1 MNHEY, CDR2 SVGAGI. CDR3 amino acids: CASRPRTGADTQYF. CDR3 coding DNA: TGTGCCAGCAGACCCCGTACAGGGGCAGATACGCAGTATTTT.

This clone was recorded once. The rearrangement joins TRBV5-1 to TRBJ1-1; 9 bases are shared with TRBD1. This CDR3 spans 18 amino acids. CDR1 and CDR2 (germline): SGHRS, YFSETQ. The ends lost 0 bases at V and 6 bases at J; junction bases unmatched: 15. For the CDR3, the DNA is TGCGCCAGCAGCTTGGGGGAGTACTACGGGACAGGGCTGCCTGAAGCTTTCTTT. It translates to CASSLGEYYGTGLPEAFF.

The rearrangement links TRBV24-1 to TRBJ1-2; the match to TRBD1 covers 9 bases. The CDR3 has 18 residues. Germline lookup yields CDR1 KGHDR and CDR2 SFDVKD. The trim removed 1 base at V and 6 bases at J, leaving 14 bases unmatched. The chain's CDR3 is CATSDLPSEQGAIDGYTF. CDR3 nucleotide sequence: TGTGCCACCAGTGATTTACCCTCCGAACAGGGGGCTATAGATGGCTACACCTTC.

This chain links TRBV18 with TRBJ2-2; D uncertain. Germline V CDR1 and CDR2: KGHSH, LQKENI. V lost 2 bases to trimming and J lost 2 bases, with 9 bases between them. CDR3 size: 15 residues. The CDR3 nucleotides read TGTGCCAGCTCACCAGTGGGCAGCAACACCGGGGAGCTGTTTTTT. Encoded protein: CASSPVGSNTGELFF.

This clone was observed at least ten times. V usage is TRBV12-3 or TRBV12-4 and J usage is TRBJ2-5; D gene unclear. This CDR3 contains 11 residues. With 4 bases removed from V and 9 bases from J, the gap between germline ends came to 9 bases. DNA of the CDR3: TGTGCCAGCAGTTCCTCCAGTCCCCAGTACTTC. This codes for CASSSSSPQYF.

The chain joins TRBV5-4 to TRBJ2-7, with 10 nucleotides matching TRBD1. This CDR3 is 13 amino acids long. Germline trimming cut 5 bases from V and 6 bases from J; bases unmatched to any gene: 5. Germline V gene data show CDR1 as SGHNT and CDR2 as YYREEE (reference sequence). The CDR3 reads CASRRGQGGEQYV. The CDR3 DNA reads TGTGCCAGCAGACGAGGACAGGGGGGCGAGCAGTACGTC.

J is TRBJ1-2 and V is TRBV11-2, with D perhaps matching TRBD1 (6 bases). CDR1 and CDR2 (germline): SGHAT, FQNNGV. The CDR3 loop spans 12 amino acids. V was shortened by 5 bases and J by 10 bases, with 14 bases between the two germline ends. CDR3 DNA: TGTGCCAGCAGCGTAGCAGGGGTCGACTACACCTTC. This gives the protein CASSVAGVDYTF.

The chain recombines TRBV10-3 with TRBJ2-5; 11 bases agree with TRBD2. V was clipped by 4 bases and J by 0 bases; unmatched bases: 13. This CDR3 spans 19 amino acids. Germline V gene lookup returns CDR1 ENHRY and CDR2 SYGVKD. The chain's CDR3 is CAISGSVGLAGGHQETQYF. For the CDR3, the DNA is TGTGCCATCAGTGGCTCCGTGGGCCTAGCGGGGGGACACCAAGAGACCCAGTACTTC.

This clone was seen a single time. Here the CDR3 reads CASSEARSAGGYNEQFF. The DNA of the CDR3 is TGTGCCAGCTCAGAAGCCAGGAGCGCGGGGGGGTACAATGAGCAGTTCTTC. This rearrangement joins TRBV18 to TRBJ2-1; 9 bases map to TRBD2. Germline CDR1 and CDR2: KGHSH and LQKENI. CDR3 length equals 17 residues. Trimming took 5 bases from V and 4 from J; bases not matched to a gene: 12.

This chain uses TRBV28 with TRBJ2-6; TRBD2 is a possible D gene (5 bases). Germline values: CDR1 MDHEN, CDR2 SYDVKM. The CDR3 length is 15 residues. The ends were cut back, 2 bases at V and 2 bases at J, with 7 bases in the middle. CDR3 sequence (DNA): TGTGCCAGCAGTTTAGCGGAGGCTGGGGCCAACGTCCTGACTTTC. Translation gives CASSLAEAGANVLTF.

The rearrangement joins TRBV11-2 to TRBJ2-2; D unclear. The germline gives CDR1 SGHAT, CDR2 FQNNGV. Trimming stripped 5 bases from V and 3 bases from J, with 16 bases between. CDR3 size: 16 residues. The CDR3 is CASSILQVPYTGELFF. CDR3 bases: TGTGCCAGCAGCATTCTCCAGGTCCCCTACACCGGGGAGCTGTTTTTT.

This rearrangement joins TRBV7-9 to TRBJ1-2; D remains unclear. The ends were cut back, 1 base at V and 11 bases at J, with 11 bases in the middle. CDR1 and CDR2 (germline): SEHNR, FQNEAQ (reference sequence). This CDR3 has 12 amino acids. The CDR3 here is CASSLESWRYTF. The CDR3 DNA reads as TGTGCCAGCAGCTTAGAATCGTGGCGGTACACCTTC. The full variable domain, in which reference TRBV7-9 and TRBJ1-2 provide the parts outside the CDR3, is DTGVSQNPRHKITKRGQNVTFRCDPISEHNRLYWYRQTLGQGPEFLTYFQNEAQLEKSRLLSDRFSAERPKGSFSTLEIQRTEQGDSAMYLCASSLESWRYTFGSGTRLTVV.

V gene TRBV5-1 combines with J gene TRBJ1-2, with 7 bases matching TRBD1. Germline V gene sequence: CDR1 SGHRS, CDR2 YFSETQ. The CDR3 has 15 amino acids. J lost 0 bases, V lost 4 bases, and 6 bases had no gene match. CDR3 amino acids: CASSGGQLANYGYTF. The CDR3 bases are TGCGCCAGCAGCGGGGGACAGCTAGCTAACTATGGCTACACCTTC.

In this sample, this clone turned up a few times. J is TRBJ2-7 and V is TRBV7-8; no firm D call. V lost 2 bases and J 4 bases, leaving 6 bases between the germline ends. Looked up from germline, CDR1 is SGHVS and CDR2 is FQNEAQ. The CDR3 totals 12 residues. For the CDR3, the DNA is TGTGCCAGCAGCTTAAGCAAGTACGAGCAGTACGTC. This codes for CASSLSKYEQYV.